The present entry profiles one T cell receptor (beta chain) with its context. Its target is unknown. It was with 60 Vbeta and 13 Jbeta primers that the PCR ran. Only in-frame clones appear in the TCRdb table, and some are missing; sequencing was by immunoSEQ multiplex PCR. The sample yields tens of thousands of clones, over 60% seen once. This entry is derived from a study of cytomegalovirus exposure and HLA in healthy donors. Points from the study as a whole: Earlier findings revealed that most TCR beta V segments proved productive either about 87% or about 30% of the time. Relative to equally common others, HLA-associated TCR beta chains showed greater clonal expansion in a later analysis. Reports described diagnosis of cytomegalovirus status by the classifier as highly specific and sensitive. An apparent linkage of common viral pathogens to several of the most significant clusters emerged in a later analysis.

The sequenced sample was PBMCs. The sequence derives from a man aged 25 to 40 in good health and CMV-seronegative.

CDR3 in amino acids: CASSQERSQGLMNTEAFF. The CDR3 region has the DNA TGCGCCAGCAGCCAAGAGAGGAGCCAAGGATTGATGAACACTGAAGCTTTCTTT. The gene calls are TRBV4-1 and TRBJ1-1; D not resolved. Germline V gene lookup returns CDR1 MGHRA and CDR2 YSYEKL. The CDR3 totals 18 residues. V dropped 0 bases and J dropped 0 bases, with 17 bases sitting between them.